The 4 T cell receptor beta chains reported below all come from one sample, sequenced in a study of T cell responses to AZD1222 COVID-19 vaccine. Measured with immunoSEQ multiplex PCR; TCRdb has only the in-frame clones, and not every one. The sample consists of about 92,000 clones, around 86% of them appearing once. Here the sequenced sample was peripheral blood, taken on day 0 of AZD1222 vaccination. Receptor source: an adult in good health.

The chain joins TRBV12-3 or TRBV12-4 to TRBJ2-7; 7 bases match TRBD1. The CDR3 covers 13 residues. The J segment lost 3 bases and the V segment lost 5 bases, leaving 4 bases of the junction unmatched. The chain's CDR3 is CASSLTGNYEQYF. The CDR3 DNA is TGTGCCAGCAGTCTGACAGGGAACTACGAGCAGTACTTC.

The chain has TRBV10-3 and TRBJ2-2; the match to TRBD1 covers 9 bases. Losses at the gene ends were 8 bases for V and 3 bases for J; bases not matched to a gene: 4. CDR1 ENHRY and CDR2 SYGVKD come from the germline V gene. This CDR3 region has 14 residues. DNA for the CDR3: TGTGCCATCGGGACAGGGTTTGACACCGGGGAGCTGTTTTTT. It yields the protein CAIGTGFDTGELFF.

This clone was picked up one time. The chain links TRBV21-1 to TRBJ2-3. TRBV21-1 is shown as a pseudogene. The CDR3 covers 13 residues. The CDR3 DNA reads as TGTGCCAGCACATCCGATCTGTGGGTTACGCAGTATTTT. It encodes CASTSDLWVTQYF.

This chain uses TRBV27 with TRBJ2-5, with D unresolved. Germline CDR1 and CDR2: MNHEY and SMNVEV (reference sequence). V was trimmed by 10 bases and J by 8 bases, leaving 11 bases between them. The CDR3 is 10 amino acids. CDR3 residues: CATPTDTQYF. In DNA form, the CDR3 reads TGTGCCACCCCGACCGATACCCAGTACTTC.